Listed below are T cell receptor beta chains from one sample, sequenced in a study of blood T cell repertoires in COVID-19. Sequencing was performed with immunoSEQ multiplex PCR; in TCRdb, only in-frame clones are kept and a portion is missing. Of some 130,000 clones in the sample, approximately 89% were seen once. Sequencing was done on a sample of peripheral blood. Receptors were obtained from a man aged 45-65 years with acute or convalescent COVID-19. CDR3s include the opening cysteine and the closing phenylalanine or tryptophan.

CDR3aa: CASSYFSGTERYEQYF; j_gene: TRBJ2-7; v_gene: TRBV6-6
CDR3aa: CASSPGLGEKLFF; j_gene: TRBJ1-4; v_gene: TRBV5-6
CDR3aa: CASSLSAGGTSTDTQYF; j_gene: TRBJ2-3; v_gene: TRBV4-1
CDR3aa: CASSSPDSNYGYTF; j_gene: TRBJ1-2; v_gene: TRBV5-1
CDR3aa: CASSLWFSAKLINNSPLHF; j_gene: TRBJ1-6; v_gene: TRBV7-2
CDR3aa: CASGPSGSGNTIYF; j_gene: TRBJ1-3; v_gene: TRBV6-6
CDR3aa: CSVRTGGGNQPQHF; j_gene: TRBJ1-5; v_gene: TRBV29-1
CDR3aa: CASSLFELSLVGNEQFF; j_gene: TRBJ2-1; v_gene: TRBV28
CDR3aa: CAWSTPGGTEAFF; j_gene: TRBJ1-1; v_gene: TRBV30
CDR3aa: CASSSSRGRVSNQPQHF; j_gene: TRBJ1-5; v_gene: TRBV27
CDR3aa: CASSQGTGGNSPLHF; j_gene: TRBJ1-6; v_gene: TRBV5-1
CDR3aa: CASRGTPYGYTF; j_gene: TRBJ1-2; v_gene: TRBV28
CDR3aa: CASSSLGQGSPQPQHF; j_gene: TRBJ1-5; v_gene: TRBV27
CDR3aa: CASSRVARDYPNNEQFF; j_gene: TRBJ2-1; v_gene: TRBV5-1
CDR3aa: CASSLSGWSNGYTF; j_gene: TRBJ1-2; v_gene: TRBV28
CDR3aa: CASSEALGGRGYGYTF; j_gene: TRBJ1-2; v_gene: TRBV2
CDR3aa: CASSLESDTEAFF; j_gene: TRBJ1-1; v_gene: TRBV7-3
CDR3aa: CASSGMTANTEAFF; j_gene: TRBJ1-1; v_gene: TRBV5-1
CDR3aa: CAWSVSNRPVGAFF; j_gene: TRBJ1-1; v_gene: TRBV30
CDR3aa: CASSLEWSGGAPNYGYTF; j_gene: TRBJ1-2; v_gene: TRBV7-9
CDR3aa: CANSVGGVTGELFF; j_gene: TRBJ2-2; v_gene: TRBV10-3
CDR3aa: CASSTFNSPLHF; j_gene: TRBJ1-6; v_gene: TRBV7-2
CDR3aa: CASSWTSGKDGELFF; j_gene: TRBJ2-2; v_gene: TRBV5-6
CDR3aa: CASSPQNEKLFF; j_gene: TRBJ1-4; v_gene: TRBV28
CDR3aa: CATSIEDTYTDTQYF; j_gene: TRBJ2-3; v_gene: TRBV2
CDR3aa: CASSPWSGTGDGYTF; j_gene: TRBJ1-2; v_gene: TRBV5-1
CDR3aa: CASSGLPPYEKLFF; j_gene: TRBJ1-4; v_gene: TRBV2
CDR3aa: CSVGLDVETQYF; j_gene: TRBJ2-5; v_gene: TRBV29-1
CDR3aa: CATSPDRLNYGYTF; j_gene: TRBJ1-2; v_gene: TRBV15
CDR3aa: CASSQESHRGFSDTQYF; j_gene: TRBJ2-3; v_gene: TRBV4-1
CDR3aa: CASSLHQGRAFSGNTIYF; j_gene: TRBJ1-3; v_gene: TRBV28
CDR3aa: CASQRGGVLNTEAFF; j_gene: TRBJ1-1; v_gene: TRBV28
CDR3aa: CSVGLLGTGPTKNIQYF; j_gene: TRBJ2-4; v_gene: TRBV29-1
CDR3aa: CAWSPGYGYTF; j_gene: TRBJ1-2; v_gene: TRBV30
CDR3aa: CASSGRSGYEQYF; j_gene: TRBJ2-7; v_gene: TRBV7-2
CDR3aa: CASSAGRNTEAFF; j_gene: TRBJ1-1; v_gene: TRBV10-2
CDR3aa: CASSSLRDISTDTQYF; j_gene: TRBJ2-3; v_gene: TRBV7-8
CDR3aa: CASRTTGGPHNEQFF; j_gene: TRBJ2-1; v_gene: TRBV28
CDR3aa: CASSSGQVSYEQYF; j_gene: TRBJ2-7; v_gene: TRBV6-5
CDR3aa: CATRKGGGEETQYF; j_gene: TRBJ2-5; v_gene: TRBV15
CDR3aa: CASSQLSGTEAFF; j_gene: TRBJ1-1; v_gene: TRBV3-1/TRBV3-2
CDR3aa: CASSQEPWTGQETQYF; j_gene: TRBJ2-5; v_gene: TRBV3-1/TRBV3-2
CDR3aa: CSVSRTDTQYF; j_gene: TRBJ2-3; v_gene: TRBV20-1
CDR3aa: CSVSTGIMQPQHF; j_gene: TRBJ1-5; v_gene: TRBV29-1
CDR3aa: CASGTGFYSPLHF; j_gene: TRBJ1-6; v_gene: TRBV28
CDR3aa: CASNYLDQGREKLFF; j_gene: TRBJ1-4; v_gene: TRBV2
CDR3aa: CASSLGQGATNEKLFF; j_gene: TRBJ1-4; v_gene: TRBV7-9